This TCR beta chain was observed in a study of T-cell memory formation after mild COVID-19. General study findings and limits: Clones contracting day 15 to 85 were balanced CD4/CD8; later expanders leaned CD4+. Pre-infection memory already had some responding clones, implying cross-reactive memory joined.

CDR1 is MNHNY and CDR2 is SVGAGI in the germline V gene (reference sequence). The length of the CDR3 is 16 residues. Trimming removed 6 bases at V and 2 bases at J, with 19 bases between. TCRdb passed the 5' RACE reads through MiXCR, listing each CDR3 protein once. The data hold 450,000 to 700,000 distinct CDR3 sequences, with about a sixth observed a single time. This clonotype came up a few times. Its antigen is not identified. This receptor was identified in an adult woman who had mild COVID-19 (a few samples of this study predate the infection). Cell type and time point are not known. The source material was PBMCs or a T cell subset sorted from them (not recorded which). J is TRBJ1-2 and V is TRBV6-6, with a possible D match to TRBD1 (6 bases). The CDR3: CASSSSRTAPNYGYTF. CDR3 nucleotide sequence: TGTGCCAGCAGCTCCTCGAGGACAGCGCCAAACTATGGCTACACCTTC.